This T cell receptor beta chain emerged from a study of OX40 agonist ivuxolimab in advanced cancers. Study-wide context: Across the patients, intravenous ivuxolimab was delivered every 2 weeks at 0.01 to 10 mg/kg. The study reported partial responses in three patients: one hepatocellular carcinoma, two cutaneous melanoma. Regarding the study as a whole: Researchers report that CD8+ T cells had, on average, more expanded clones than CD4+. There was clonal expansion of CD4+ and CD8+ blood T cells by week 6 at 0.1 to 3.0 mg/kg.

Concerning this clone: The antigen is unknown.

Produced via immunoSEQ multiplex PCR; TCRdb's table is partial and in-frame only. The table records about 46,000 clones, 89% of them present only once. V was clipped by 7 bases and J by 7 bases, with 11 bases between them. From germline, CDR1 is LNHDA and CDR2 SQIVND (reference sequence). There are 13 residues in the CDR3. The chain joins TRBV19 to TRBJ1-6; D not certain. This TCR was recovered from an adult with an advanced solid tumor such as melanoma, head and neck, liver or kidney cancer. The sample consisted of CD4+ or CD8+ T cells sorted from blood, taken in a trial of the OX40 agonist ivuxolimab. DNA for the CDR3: TGTGCCAGTAATGAGGGCCCGAATTCACCCCTCCACTTT. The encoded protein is CASNEGPNSPLHF.